This TCR beta chain was profiled in a study of blood T cell repertoires in COVID-19. Study background: PBMCs, B-cell-depleted T cells, or T cells provided the cDNA or gDNA that made up the material.

As handled by the study authors: Scientists estimated how many nucleated cells there were by amplifying reference gene primers. Sequencing used immunoSEQ multiplex PCR; TCRdb keeps in-frame clones, though not all of them. The V and J calls and clone size are taken from that table; D and trimming were inferred from the DNA. The data hold under 250,000 clones, with more than 65% observed a single time. Trimming shortened V by 4 bases and J by 4 bases, and 16 bases separated the two germline ends. The length of the CDR3 is 15 residues. Germline V gene sequence: CDR1 MNHEY, CDR2 SVGAGI. This sequence joins TRBV6-5 and TRBJ1-2; D is unresolved. This clonotype was obtained from a woman aged 25 to 39 who had recovered from COVID-19. Sequencing was carried out using peripheral blood. The CDR3 sequence is CASSSFPAEVYGYTF. In DNA form, the CDR3 reads TGTGCCAGCAGTTCGTTCCCGGCGGAGGTCTATGGCTACACCTTC.